This note documents a single TCR beta chain sequence. Its cognate antigen is unknown. At one of its ends the junction is not consistent with the germline gene, which may arise from a read error. The sequenced template was RNA, covering the TCR beta CDR3 region. First-round RT-PCR employed HTBI primers, with a second-round multiplex PCR after it. Each CDR3 protein gets one entry after TCRdb re-called the multiplex PCR reads with MiXCR. Counted here are roughly 1.1 million distinct CDR3 sequences, about two fifths occurring once; the ten biggest clones make up 11%. The data are from a study of Graves' ophthalmopathy and Graves' hyperthyroidism. Study-wide background: Stable hyperthyroidism referred to disease that showed no ophthalmopathy within 18 months of follow-up.

Germline CDR1 and CDR2: SGHTA and FQGNSA. This CDR3 contains 15 residues. Regarding the study as a whole: A majority of expanded thyroid clonotypes exceeding 0.001 frequency were likewise present in blood. For separating ophthalmopathy from stable hyperthyroidism, a 13-signature model gave 85% to 90% sensitivity and 81.08% specificity. The study's model predicted ophthalmopathy progression at roughly 69% sensitivity and approximately 72% specificity.

This TCR came from an adult man with Graves' hyperthyroidism. Sequenced input: peripheral blood or thyroid tissue (not recorded which). The chain joins TRBV7-2 to TRBJ2-5; no clear D gene. CDR3 nucleotide sequence: TGCGCCAGCAGCCAAGATTGGGGAAACTGGGAGACCCAGTACTTC. Translating gives CASSQDWGNWETQYF.